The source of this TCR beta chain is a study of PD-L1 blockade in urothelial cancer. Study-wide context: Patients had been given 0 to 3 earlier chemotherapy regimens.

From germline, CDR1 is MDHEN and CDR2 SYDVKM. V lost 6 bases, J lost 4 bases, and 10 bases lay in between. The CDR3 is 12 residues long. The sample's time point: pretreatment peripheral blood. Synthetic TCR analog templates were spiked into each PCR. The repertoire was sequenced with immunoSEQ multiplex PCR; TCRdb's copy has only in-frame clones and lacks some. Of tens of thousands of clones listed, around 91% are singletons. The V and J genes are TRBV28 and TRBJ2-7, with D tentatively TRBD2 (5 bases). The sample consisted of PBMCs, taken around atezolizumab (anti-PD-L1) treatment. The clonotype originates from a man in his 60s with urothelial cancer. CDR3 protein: CASSSPGYEQYF. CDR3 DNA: TGTGCCAGCAGCTCCCCGGGATACGAGCAGTACTTC.